Listed here are 20 T cell receptor beta chains from one sample, sequenced in a study of blood T cell repertoires in COVID-19 (dated by TCRdb to the early 2020s). Library method: the immunoSEQ multiplex PCR assay. TCRdb's version of the immuneACCESS table is confined to in-frame rearrangements and falls short of the full clone set. An unresolved V gene accounts for under half of the shortfall where checked; the remainder is of unknown origin. The table for this sample lists about 220,000 clones; 75% to 90% of them were counted only once. In total, the top ten clones hold less than 6% of the sample. The sequencing sample was made of peripheral blood. Receptor source: a woman in her 70s with COVID-19, enrolled during active disease.

The rearrangement links TRBV7-8 to TRBJ2-2; possibly TRBD1 for D (6 bases). There are 16 residues in the CDR3. Germline-derived CDR1 and CDR2 are SGHVS and FQNEAQ. V lost 6 bases and J lost 2, with 16 bases in between. As DNA, the CDR3 is TGTGCCAGCAGGGTATCCGGGACAAGAAACACCGGGGAGCTGTTTTTT. It encodes CASRVSGTRNTGELFF.

The gene calls are TRBV7-2 and TRBJ2-1; TRBD2 might be the D (6 bases). The V end was cut by 7 bases, the J end by 5 bases, with 33 bases between. The germline CDR1 and CDR2 sequences are SGHTA and FQGNSA. The CDR3 has 20 amino acids. The CDR3, as DNA: TGTGCCAGCACCTCAGCCTTTGGAGCCCTAGCGCCTGACGCGAACAATGAGCAGTTCTTC. Amino acids: CASTSAFGALAPDANNEQFF.

This clone has just one count. The chain is built from TRBV7-6 and TRBJ2-6; weak D call: TRBD1 (6 bases). The CDR3 sequence is 14 residues long. The V gene's germline CDR1 is SGHVS and CDR2 FNYEAQ. V lost 3 bases and J 3 bases, leaving 6 bases between the germline ends. CDR3 coding DNA: TGTGCCAGCAGCTTCAGGGGTGGGGCCAACGTCCTGACTTTC. Its translation: CASSFRGGANVLTF.

V and J are TRBV2 and TRBJ1-2; maybe TRBD1 (6 bases). Germline loops: CDR1 SNHLY, CDR2 FYNNEI. Trimming shortened V by 4 bases and J by 7 bases, and 19 bases separated the two germline ends. The length of the CDR3 is 15 residues. This chain's CDR3 is CASSVQGPSAGGYTF. The DNA of the CDR3 is TGTGCCAGCAGTGTACAGGGCCCTTCGGCGGGTGGCTACACCTTC.

This clone came up a few times. This chain connects TRBV7-6 to TRBJ1-6; 7 bases line up with TRBD1. This CDR3 region has 16 residues. The germline V gene has CDR1 SGHVS and CDR2 FNYEAQ. V was pared by 5 bases and J by 7 bases, with 11 bases of the junction left unmatched. In DNA form, the CDR3 reads TGTGCCAGCAGCCCATCTTCGGGACAGACAAATTCACCCCTCCACTTT. Protein product: CASSPSSGQTNSPLHF.

The CDR3 protein is CAISEGREANIQYF. The CDR3 nucleotides read TGTGCCATCAGTGAGGGTCGGGAGGCAAACATTCAGTACTTC. V gene TRBV10-3 combines with J gene TRBJ2-4, with 7 nucleotides matching TRBD2. This CDR3 region has 14 residues. With V trimmed by 2 bases and J by 6 bases, 4 bases remained unmatched. Germline CDR1 reads ENHRY; CDR2 reads SYGVKD.

The chain links TRBV27 to TRBJ2-7; 13 bases line up with TRBD2. The CDR3 sequence is 16 residues long. CDR1 and CDR2 from the germline V gene are MNHEY and SMNVEV (reference sequence). V trimming: 4 bases; J trimming: 5 bases; junction bases outside the gene matches: 8. The CDR3 bases are TGTGCCAGCAGTTCACCGACTAGCGGGAGGATCCACGAGCAGTACTTC. It translates to CASSSPTSGRIHEQYF.

On this clone: Its ends do not fully match the called genes, so a read error is possible. J is TRBJ2-3 and V is TRBV9, with D possibly TRBD1 on 8 matching bases. The V gene's germline CDR1 is SGDLS and CDR2 YYNGEE. The CDR3 totals 19 residues. The CDR3 DNA sequence: TGTGCCAGCTGCGTAGGAAGCGGGGAGGACAGGGAGGTCACAGATACGCAGTATTTT. Translated: CASCVGSGEDREVTDTQYF.

The V and J genes are TRBV18 and TRBJ1-1; D possibly corresponds to TRBD1 (6 bases). The CDR3 sequence is 14 residues long. Germline-derived CDR1 and CDR2 are KGHSH and LQKENI. Trimming removed 2 bases at V and 1 base at J, with 8 bases between. The CDR3 loop is CASSPAGANTEAFF. In nucleotides, the CDR3 is TGTGCCAGCTCACCAGCAGGGGCGAACACTGAAGCTTTCTTT.

DNA for the CDR3: TGTGCCAGCTGCCTACAGGGAGGGCAAGAGACCCAGTACTTC. Its protein is CASCLQGGQETQYF. The rearrangement joins TRBV2 to TRBJ2-5; tentatively, D is TRBD2 (7 bases). The V gene lost 8 bases and the J gene lost 2 bases, with 15 bases spanning the gap. Germline V lookup: CDR1 SNHLY, CDR2 FYNNEI. The CDR3 has 14 residues.

The chain uses TRBV30 and TRBJ1-5, with TRBD1 matching 8 bases. CDR1 and CDR2 from the germline V gene are GTSNPN and SVGIG (reference sequence). Trimming at V came to 2 bases and at J to 5 bases, leaving 5 bases not matched to a gene. This CDR3 spans 14 amino acids. CDR3 sequence: CAWSLGTGYQPQHF. In DNA form, the CDR3 reads TGTGCCTGGAGTCTGGGGACAGGCTATCAGCCCCAGCATTTT.

The genes are TRBV5-6 and TRBJ2-7, with 10 positions matching TRBD2. This CDR3 comprises 16 residues. Germline V gene data show CDR1 as SGHDT and CDR2 as YYEEEE. The V and J ends lost 5 bases and 3 bases, in that order; junction bases with no gene match: 11. CDR3 region: CASRVRSSGSFYEQYF. Here the CDR3 DNA reads TGTGCCAGCAGAGTTAGGTCTAGCGGGAGTTTCTACGAGCAGTACTTC. Filled out from reference TRBV5-6 and TRBJ2-7, the complete variable domain reads DAGVTQSPTHLIKTRGQQVTLRCSPKSGHDTVSWYQQALGQGPQFIFQYYEEEERQRGNFPDRFSGHQFPNYSSELNVNALLLGDSALYLCASRVRSSGSFYEQYFGPGTRLTVT.

The chain uses TRBV5-1 and TRBJ2-2; TRBD2 aligns across 8 bases. The CDR3 runs to 13 residues. Germline V gives CDR1 SGHRS, CDR2 YFSETQ. Unmatched junction bases numbered 4, after V lost 2 bases and J lost 10 bases. CDR3 bases: TGCGCCAGCAGCTTACTAGCGGAAGCGGAGCTGTTTTTT. As protein: CASSLLAEAELFF. Combining the CDR3 with reference TRBV5-1 and TRBJ2-2 gives the whole variable domain KAGVTQTPRYLIKTRGQQVTLSCSPISGHRSVSWYQQTPGQGLQFLFEYFSETQRNKGNFPGRFSGRQFSNSRSEMNVSTLELGDSALYLCASSLLAEAELFFGEGSRLTVL.

The CDR3 sequence is CASSLEGGVDYGYTF. CDR3 nucleotide sequence: TGCGCCAGCAGCTTGGAAGGGGGAGTAGACTATGGCTACACCTTC. This chain uses TRBV5-1 with TRBJ1-2, with D possibly matching TRBD1 (6 bases). The germline V gene has CDR1 SGHRS and CDR2 YFSETQ. The CDR3 spans 15 residues. V lost 0 bases, J lost 3 bases, and 12 bases lay in between.

This clone was recorded a few times. This rearrangement joins TRBV7-3 to TRBJ1-3; D is possibly TRBD1 (6 bases). Germline-derived CDR1 and CDR2 are SGHTA and FQGTGA. The CDR3 extends over 15 amino acids. With 0 bases removed from V and 6 bases from J, the gap between germline ends came to 12 bases. CDR3 bases: TGTGCCAGCAGCTTAACGGCGGGGGGCACAAACACCATATATTTT. Protein product: CASSLTAGGTNTIYF.

This chain uses TRBV10-2 with TRBJ1-1; 9 nucleotides line up with TRBD1. The length of the CDR3 is 14 residues. With V trimmed by 8 bases and J by 4 bases, 8 bases remained unmatched. CDR1 WSHSY and CDR2 SAAADI come from the germline V gene. Here the CDR3 DNA reads TGCGCCAGCCGAACAGGGGGCACGGGCACTGAAGCTTTCTTT. This sequence encodes CASRTGGTGTEAFF.

The chain combines TRBV7-2 with TRBJ1-1, with 7 bases that match TRBD1. The V gene's germline CDR1 is SGHTA and CDR2 FQGNSA. V shed 4 bases, J shed 4 bases, and the junction held 6 bases outside the gene matches. The CDR3 loop spans 14 amino acids. CDR3 in amino acids: CASSSAGGLTEAFF. In nucleotides, the CDR3 is TGTGCCAGCAGCTCTGCAGGGGGTCTCACTGAAGCTTTCTTT.

The rearrangement uses TRBV5-1 and TRBJ1-1; a weak D match, TRBD1 (6 bases). Germline V CDR1 and CDR2: SGHRS, YFSETQ. The V end was cut by 4 bases, the J end by 7 bases, with 11 bases between. CDR3 length equals 12 residues. Here the CDR3 DNA reads TGCGCCAGCAGCGACCGGGACAATGAAGCTTTCTTT. Translated, it gives CASSDRDNEAFF.

The CDR3 protein is CASSLPGGGTDTQYF. CDR3 sequence (DNA): TGTGCCAGCAGTTTACCAGGGGGCGGCACAGATACGCAGTATTTT. The chain recombines TRBV28 with TRBJ2-3; 8 bases fit TRBD1. The CDR3 is 15 amino acids. The germline CDR1 and CDR2 sequences are MDHEN and SYDVKM. The J segment lost 1 base and the V segment lost 2 bases, leaving 2 bases of the junction unmatched. Variable domain in full (rest from reference TRBV28 and TRBJ2-3): DVKVTQSSRYLVKRTGEKVFLECVQDMDHENMFWYRQDPGLGLRLIYFSYDVKMKEKGDIPEGYSVSREKKERFSLILESASTNQTSMYLCASSLPGGGTDTQYFGPGTRLTVL.

The V call is TRBV28, the J call TRBJ1-2; 7 nucleotides line up with TRBD1. Germline V gene sequence: CDR1 MDHEN, CDR2 SYDVKM. Trimming at V came to 1 base and at J to 2 bases, leaving 4 bases not matched to a gene. This CDR3 has 15 residues. The CDR3 region is CASSLFGTVNYGYTF. The DNA of the CDR3 is TGTGCCAGCAGTTTATTTGGGACAGTAAACTATGGCTACACCTTC.